The 18 T cell receptor beta chains presented below share a single source sample, sequenced in a study of T cells in Graves' hyperthyroidism and ophthalmopathy. Using RNA transcripts as the source, TCR beta CDR3 regions were amplified. HTBI primers were used for first-round RT-PCR of the TCR CDR3. Using its own MiXCR run on the multiplex PCR reads, TCRdb lists one record per CDR3 protein. The data contain 150,000 to 200,000 distinct CDR3 sequences, about 9% of them seen just once; the ten biggest clones take up 22%. Sequenced: blood. The receptors shown here come from a woman aged 18-29 years with Graves' hyperthyroidism that later progressed to Graves' ophthalmopathy.

V is TRBV19 and J is TRBJ1-4; no clear D gene. Germline V gene sequence: CDR1 LNHDA, CDR2 SQIVND (reference sequence). The CDR3 contains 13 residues. Trimming stripped 1 base from V and 5 bases from J, with 5 bases between. The CDR3 DNA follows: TGTGCCAGTAGTATAGCGGGGAATGAAAAACTGTTTTTT. Translated: CASSIAGNEKLFF.

This clonotype was detected ten times or more. The chain couples TRBV5-5 to TRBJ1-1, with a possible D match to TRBD1 (5 bases). V gave up 3 bases and J gave up 1 base, with 7 bases separating them. Germline-derived CDR1 and CDR2 are SGHKS and YYEKEE (reference sequence). This CDR3 is built from 13 residues. The CDR3 DNA reads TGTGCCAGCAGCTGGGGACCGAACACTGAAGCTTTCTTT. Translation: CASSWGPNTEAFF.

This clonotype was seen at least ten times. The genes are TRBV18 and TRBJ2-3; no reliable D call. CDR3 length equals 13 residues. The germline CDR1 and CDR2 sequences are KGHSH and LQKENI. The V gene lost 2 bases and the J gene lost 5 bases, with 8 bases spanning the gap. CDR3 sequence: CASSPNAKDTQYF. The CDR3 DNA is TGTGCCAGCTCACCAAATGCTAAAGATACGCAGTATTTT.

The sample holds many counts of this clonotype. The rearrangement uses TRBV6-2 or TRBV6-3 and TRBJ2-7; 8 bases map to TRBD1. CDR1 and CDR2 from the germline V gene are MNHEY and SVGEGT. This CDR3 is 15 amino acids long. Unmatched junction bases numbered 10, after V lost 6 bases and J lost 3 bases. The CDR3 region is CASSSTGTGDYEQYF. DNA of the CDR3: TGTGCCAGCAGCTCTACCGGGACAGGAGACTACGAGCAGTACTTC.

There are many counts of this clonotype. The junction shows a germline mismatch at one end, possibly a read error. The chain has TRBV10-3 and TRBJ1-1; TRBD1 matches 8 bases. Germline V gene data show CDR1 as ENHRY and CDR2 as SYGVKD. CDR3 length: 13 amino acids. DNA for the CDR3: TGTGCCATCGGCAACAGGGGGAACGCTGAAGCTTTCTTT. Protein: CAIGNRGNAEAFF.

The chain links TRBV5-8 to TRBJ2-2, with TRBD1 as a possible D gene (6 bases). The germline gives CDR1 SGHTS, CDR2 YDEGEE. The V gene lost 1 base and the J gene lost 1 base, with 8 bases spanning the gap. The length of the CDR3 is 15 residues. The CDR3 DNA is TGTGCCAGCAGCTTGAGGGGACAGAACACCGGGGAGCTGTTTTTT. Amino acid sequence: CASSLRGQNTGELFF.

This clonotype has only a few counts. The chain links TRBV20-1 to TRBJ2-5; TRBD2 matches at 7 bases. Germline CDR1 reads DFQATT; CDR2 reads SNEGSKA (reference sequence). The CDR3 runs 14 residues. The V and J ends lost 3 bases and 4 bases, in that order; junction bases with no gene match: 8. The CDR3 reads CSARNPGGGETQYF. The CDR3 bases are TGCAGTGCTAGGAATCCGGGCGGGGGAGAGACCCAGTACTTC.

This clonotype has ten or more counts. The chain recombines TRBV6-1 with TRBJ1-1; a possible D gene is TRBD1 (6 bases). Deletions cut 8 bases from V and 1 base from J, with 26 bases between. Germline V gives CDR1 MNHNS, CDR2 SASEGT. The CDR3 loop spans 18 amino acids. CDR3 sequence reads: CASEKQAYRDGGNTEAFF. The CDR3 DNA sequence: TGTGCCAGCGAAAAGCAGGCCTACAGGGACGGGGGGAACACTGAAGCTTTCTTT.

The chain carries TRBV25-1 and TRBJ1-1; weak D call: TRBD1 (5 bases). The V gene's germline CDR1 is MGHDK and CDR2 SYGVNS. Trimming stripped 4 bases from V and 1 base from J, with 10 bases between. CDR3 length: 14 residues. The CDR3 loop is CASSVVGTNTEAFF. The CDR3 DNA reads TGTGCCAGCAGTGTGGTGGGGACGAACACTGAAGCTTTCTTT.

This clonotype was seen a handful of times. The genes are TRBV6-1 and TRBJ1-5, with a possible D match to TRBD1 (6 bases). The length of the CDR3 is 14 residues. CDR1 MNHNS and CDR2 SASEGT come from the germline V gene. V shed 6 bases and J shed 1 base, with 10 bases lying between them. CDR3 protein: CASRPTGSNQPQHF. CDR3 sequence (DNA): TGTGCCAGCAGACCTACAGGGAGCAATCAGCCCCAGCATTTT.

This clonotype showed up many times. The chain employs TRBV27 and TRBJ1-6; D unresolved. V dropped 6 bases and J dropped 5 bases, with 11 bases sitting between them. This CDR3 comprises 14 residues. Germline V gene sequence: CDR1 MNHEY, CDR2 SMNVEV (reference sequence). For the CDR3, the DNA is TGTGCCAGCAGCCATGAACATGATAATTCACCCCTCCACTTT. Translation gives CASSHEHDNSPLHF.

This clonotype was seen at least ten times. This chain uses TRBV12-3 or TRBV12-4 with TRBJ2-5; D is undetermined. The CDR3 consists of 12 residues. Between the trimmed V and J ends, which lost 3 bases and 5 bases, there was a span of 7 bases. CDR3 sequence: CASSFSWETQYF. The CDR3, as DNA: TGTGCCAGCAGTTTTTCTTGGGAGACCCAGTACTTC.

Many counts were recorded for this clonotype. V gene TRBV6-1 combines with J gene TRBJ1-3; D remains ambiguous. V was pared by 5 bases and J by 2 bases, with 13 bases between. CDR1 and CDR2 from the germline V gene are MNHNS and SASEGT. The CDR3 contains 15 residues. The CDR3 loop reads CASSYRNGPGNTIYF. CDR3 nucleotides: TGTGCCAGCAGTTACCGGAACGGGCCTGGAAACACCATATATTTT.

This chain joins TRBV14 and TRBJ2-7; the D call may be TRBD1 or TRBD2 (5 bases each). The CDR3 runs to 14 residues. V was shortened by 4 bases and J by 4 bases, with 14 bases between the two germline ends. Germline assignment: CDR1 SGHDN and CDR2 FVKESK. CDR3 residues: CASSLDVGEYEQYF. In nucleotides, the CDR3 is TGTGCCAGCAGCCTAGACGTAGGGGAGTACGAGCAGTACTTC.

V and J are TRBV5-1 and TRBJ2-3; 7 nucleotides align to TRBD2. The ends lost 4 bases at V and 2 bases at J; junction bases unmatched: 7. Looked up from germline, CDR1 is SGHRS and CDR2 is YFSETQ. The CDR3 totals 15 residues. CDR3 sequence reads: CASSRSGDYTDTQYF. The CDR3 DNA is TGCGCCAGCAGCCGCAGCGGGGATTACACAGATACGCAGTATTTT.

This clonotype showed up just a few times. This chain connects TRBV19 to TRBJ2-3; 7 bases agree with TRBD2. The junction had 8 bases not matched to a gene; V was cut back by 6 bases and J by 2 bases. Germline assignment: CDR1 LNHDA and CDR2 SQIVND (reference sequence). The CDR3 runs to 15 residues. DNA of the CDR3: TGTGCCAGTAGGGCGGGAGCGGGGATCACAGATACGCAGTATTTT. Translating gives CASRAGAGITDTQYF. Full variable domain (remainder filled in from reference TRBV19 and TRBJ2-3): DGGITQSPKYLFRKEGQNVTLSCEQNLNHDAMYWYRQDPGQGLRLIYYSQIVNDFQKGDIAEGYSVSREKKESFPLTVTSAQKNPTAFYLCASRAGAGITDTQYFGPGTRLTVL.

This clonotype came up a few times. The chain has TRBV30 and TRBJ1-1; perhaps TRBD1 as D (5 bases). Trimming removed 1 base from V and 2 bases from J, with 8 bases in between. This CDR3 spans 13 amino acids. Germline-derived CDR1 and CDR2 are GTSNPN and SVGIG (reference sequence). The CDR3 here is CAWSADSNTEAFF. CDR3 DNA sequence: TGTGCCTGGAGTGCCGACAGCAACACTGAAGCTTTCTTT. Supplemented by reference TRBV30 and TRBJ1-1, the full variable domain reads SQTIHQWPATLVQPVGSPLSLECTVEGTSNPNLYWYRQAAGRGLQLLFYSVGIGQISSEVPQNLSASRPQDRQFILSSKKLLLSDSGFYLCAWSADSNTEAFFGQGTRLTVV.

This clonotype was observed many times. For the CDR3, the DNA is TGTGCCAGCAGCCCTAGCGGGATTTACAATGAGCAGTTCTTC. This translates into CASSPSGIYNEQFF. This rearrangement joins TRBV14 to TRBJ2-1; 9 nucleotides agree with TRBD2. This CDR3 contains 14 residues. CDR1 is SGHDN and CDR2 is FVKESK in the germline V gene. V lost 4 bases to trimming and J lost 4 bases; unmatched junction nucleotides: 2.